The clone carrying this TCR beta chain was seen repeatedly, ten times or more. Its specificity is not known. V dropped 5 bases and J dropped 8 bases, with 22 bases sitting between them. Germline V gene sequence: CDR1 SEHNR, CDR2 FQNEAQ (reference sequence). CDR3 length: 16 residues. The entry originates in a study of T cells after yellow fever vaccination. General study results and limits: Reappearance after the booster was seen for most primary-vaccination clones, at 95% to 96% CD4 and around 90% CD8.

TCRdb reanalysed the 5' RACE reads using MiXCR and keeps one entry per CDR3 protein. Of some 400,000 distinct CDR3 sequences listed, around 19% are singletons. The rearrangement joins TRBV7-9 to TRBJ2-1; D is perhaps TRBD2 (6 bases). This clonotype originated in a man aged 18 to 35 who received the YFV17D yellow fever vaccine. The starting material was PBMCs, obtained before the yellow fever booster vaccination. CDR3 nucleotides: TGTGCCAGCAGCCTCCGGGCGGGGCAGCCCTTAGATGAGCAGTTCTTC. It encodes CASSLRAGQPLDEQFF. The entire variable domain, with the rest obtained from reference TRBV7-9 and TRBJ2-1, is as follows: DTGVSQNPRHKITKRGQNVTFRCDPISEHNRLYWYRQTLGQGPEFLTYFQNEAQLEKSRLLSDRFSAERPKGSFSTLEIQRTEQGDSAMYLCASSLRAGQPLDEQFFGPGTRLTVL.